The present T cell receptor beta chain was sequenced within a study of cytomegalovirus exposure and HLA in healthy donors. Notes on the study in general: In a later analysis, TCR association rates varied by HLA locus: DRB1 most, HLA-C fewest. Excluded were some V segments that proved indistinguishable, including TRBV6-2 and TRBV6-3.

This clone was counted only a few times. Its antigen is not identified. V trimming: 2 bases; J trimming: 1 base; junction bases outside the gene matches: 5. This CDR3 contains 16 residues. CDR1 and CDR2 (germline): ENHRY, SYGVKD. The PCR was carried out with 60 Vbeta primers and 13 Jbeta primers. Per the study methods: About 11 million of some 80 million unique TCR beta chains were shared, per a later count. Measured with immunoSEQ multiplex PCR; TCRdb has only the in-frame clones, and not every one. That table furnishes V, J and clone size, whereas the DNA furnished D and trimming. This table holds 90,000 to 130,000 clones, around 85% found once.

This sequence joins TRBV10-3 and TRBJ2-4, with TRBD1 identical over 7 bases. This TCR came from a man younger than 45 in good health and CMV-seropositive. The sample comprised PBMCs. The CDR3 DNA reads TGTGCCATCAGTGAGACCCTACAGGGGGCCAAAAACATTCAGTACTTC. It encodes CAISETLQGAKNIQYF.